The 3 T cell receptor beta chains listed next were all sequenced from one sample in a study of OX40 agonist ivuxolimab in advanced cancers. Library method: the immunoSEQ multiplex PCR assay. This immuneACCESS table, as held by TCRdb, lists in-frame sequences with V and J called but not all clones. Of the missing ones, under half trace to an unresolved V gene in checked studies; the others have no known cause. The sample records 55,000 to 90,000 clones, about 91% of which are singletons. The ten largest clonotypes hold under 2.5% of the sample. The source material was CD4+ or CD8+ T cells sorted from blood, sampled in a trial of the OX40 agonist ivuxolimab. The receptors come from an adult with an advanced solid tumor such as melanoma, head and neck, liver or kidney cancer.

The rearrangement links TRBV28 to TRBJ2-7, with 9 bases aligning to TRBD1. CDR1 and CDR2 (germline): MDHEN, SYDVKM. The CDR3 is made up of 14 amino acids. Unmatched junction bases numbered 5, after V lost 3 bases and J lost 5 bases. In DNA, the CDR3 is TGTGCCAGCAGTTTGCGGGACAGGGCCGACGAGCAGTACTTC. Its translation: CASSLRDRADEQYF. The whole variable domain, filled in from reference TRBV28 and TRBJ2-7, reads DVKVTQSSRYLVKRTGEKVFLECVQDMDHENMFWYRQDPGLGLRLIYFSYDVKMKEKGDIPEGYSVSREKKERFSLILESASTNQTSMYLCASSLRDRADEQYFGPGTRLTVT.

The J gene is TRBJ2-6, the V gene TRBV5-1; the D is unclear. The V gene's germline CDR1 is SGHRS and CDR2 YFSETQ. This CDR3 region has 17 residues. The V gene lost 6 bases and the J gene lost 5 bases, with 21 bases spanning the gap. CDR3 loop: CASTGPGSQSRANVLTF. CDR3 coding DNA: TGCGCCAGCACCGGGCCAGGTTCACAAAGTCGGGCCAACGTCCTGACTTTC.

The chain is built from TRBV7-9 and TRBJ1-1; tentative D call: TRBD1 (5 bases). Per the germline V gene, CDR1 is SEHNR and CDR2 is FQNEAQ (reference sequence). The CDR3 is made up of 12 amino acids. V was cut by 7 bases and J by 4 bases, with 10 bases left in between. The CDR3 reads CASNPQGTEAFF. The CDR3 DNA reads TGTGCCAGCAATCCTCAGGGCACTGAAGCTTTCTTT.